Sequencing of this T cell receptor (beta chain) was carried out in a study of T cell responses to AZD1222 COVID-19 vaccine. The germline gives CDR1 ENHRY, CDR2 SYGVKD. The CDR3 runs 14 residues. Deletions cut 8 bases from V and 9 bases from J, with 20 bases between. Sequencing used immunoSEQ multiplex PCR; TCRdb keeps in-frame clones, though not all of them. The table has some 100,000 clones, just over 90% seen once. This chain joins TRBV10-3 and TRBJ1-5; D is uncertain. Sample: peripheral blood, taken on day 0 of AZD1222 vaccination. This TCR derives from an adult in good health. The CDR3 sequence: CAILVREGCWPQHF. The CDR3, as DNA: TGTGCCATCCTTGTTAGGGAAGGTTGTTGGCCCCAGCATTTT.